Here is one T cell receptor beta chain with its context. Its antigen is currently unknown. The data are from a study of T cell responses to AZD1222 COVID-19 vaccine. Overall study: Pooling was applied to second doses at about 4 or about 12 weeks. Study-level points and caveats: Spike-specific TCRs gained breadth and depth after people received two AZD1222 doses. No day 14 peak samples; only post-peak repertoires were characterized.

CDR3 length equals 13 residues. Trimming stripped 3 bases from V and 3 bases from J, with 11 bases between. The germline V gene has CDR1 SQVTM and CDR2 ANQGSEA. Libraries were prepared by immunoSEQ multiplex PCR; TCRdb keeps only in-frame clonotypes and omits some of them. The sample yields about 100,000 clones, approximately 91% seen once. The sample here was peripheral blood, taken on day 0 of AZD1222 vaccination. This receptor was obtained from an adult in good health. The V call is TRBV29-1, the J call TRBJ1-2, with D unclear. The CDR3 loop reads CSVEALTYYGYTF. DNA for the CDR3: TGCAGCGTTGAGGCCCTAACGTACTATGGCTACACCTTC.